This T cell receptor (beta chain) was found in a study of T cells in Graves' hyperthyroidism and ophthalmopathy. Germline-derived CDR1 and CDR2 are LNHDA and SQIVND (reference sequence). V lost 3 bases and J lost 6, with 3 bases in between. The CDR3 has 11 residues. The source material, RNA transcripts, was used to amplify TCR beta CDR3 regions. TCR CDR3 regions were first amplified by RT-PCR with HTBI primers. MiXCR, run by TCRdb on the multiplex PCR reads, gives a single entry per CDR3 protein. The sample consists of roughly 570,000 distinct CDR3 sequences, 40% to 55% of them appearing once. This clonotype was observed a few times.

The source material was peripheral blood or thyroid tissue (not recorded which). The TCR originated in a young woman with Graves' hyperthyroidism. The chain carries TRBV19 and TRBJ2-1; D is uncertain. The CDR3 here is CASSIRNEQFF. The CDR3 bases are TGTGCCAGTAGTATCCGCAATGAGCAGTTCTTC. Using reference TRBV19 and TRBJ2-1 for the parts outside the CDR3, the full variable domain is DGGITQSPKYLFRKEGQNVTLSCEQNLNHDAMYWYRQDPGQGLRLIYYSQIVNDFQKGDIAEGYSVSREKKESFPLTVTSAQKNPTAFYLCASSIRNEQFFGPGTRLTVL.